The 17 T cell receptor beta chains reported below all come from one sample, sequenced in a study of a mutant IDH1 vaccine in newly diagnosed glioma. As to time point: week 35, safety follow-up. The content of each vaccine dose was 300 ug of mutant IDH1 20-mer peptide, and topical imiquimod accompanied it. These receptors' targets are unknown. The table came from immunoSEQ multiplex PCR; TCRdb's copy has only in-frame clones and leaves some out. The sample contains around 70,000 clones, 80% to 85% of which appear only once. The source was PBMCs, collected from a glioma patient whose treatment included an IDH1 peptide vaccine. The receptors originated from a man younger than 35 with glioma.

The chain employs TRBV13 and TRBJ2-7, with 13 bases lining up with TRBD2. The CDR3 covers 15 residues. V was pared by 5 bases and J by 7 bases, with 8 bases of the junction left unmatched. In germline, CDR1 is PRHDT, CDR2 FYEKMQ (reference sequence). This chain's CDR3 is CASSAETSGRLEQYF. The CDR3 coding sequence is TGTGCCAGCAGCGCAGAGACTAGCGGGAGGTTGGAGCAGTACTTC.

This CDR3 is CAWSALSWGSTEAFF. The CDR3 DNA sequence: TGTGCCTGGAGTGCCCTTTCCTGGGGGTCTACTGAAGCTTTCTTT. V and J are TRBV30 and TRBJ1-1, with D possibly TRBD1 on 5 matching bases. Germline lookup yields CDR1 GTSNPN and CDR2 SVGIG (reference sequence). CDR3 length: 15 amino acids. Trimming cost V 1 base and J 5 bases, with 17 bases left between them.

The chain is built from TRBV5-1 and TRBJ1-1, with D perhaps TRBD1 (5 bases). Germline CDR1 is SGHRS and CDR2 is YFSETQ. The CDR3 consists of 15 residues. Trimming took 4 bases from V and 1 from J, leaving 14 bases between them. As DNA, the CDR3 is TGCGCCAGCAGCCGCAGGACACTCAAGAACACTGAAGCTTTCTTT. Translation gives CASSRRTLKNTEAFF.

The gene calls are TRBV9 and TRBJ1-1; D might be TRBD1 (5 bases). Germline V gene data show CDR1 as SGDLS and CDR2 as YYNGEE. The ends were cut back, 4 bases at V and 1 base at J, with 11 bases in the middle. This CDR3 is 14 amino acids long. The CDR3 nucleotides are TGTGCCAGCAGCTTTTTGGGGGGGAACACTGAAGCTTTCTTT. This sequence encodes CASSFLGGNTEAFF.

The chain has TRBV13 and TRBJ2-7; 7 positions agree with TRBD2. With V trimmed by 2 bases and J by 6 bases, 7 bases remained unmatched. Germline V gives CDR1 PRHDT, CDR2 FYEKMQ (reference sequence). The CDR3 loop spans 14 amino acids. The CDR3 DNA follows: TGTGCCAGCAGCTTAATGGGAGCGGGGATCGAGCAGTACTTC. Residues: CASSLMGAGIEQYF.

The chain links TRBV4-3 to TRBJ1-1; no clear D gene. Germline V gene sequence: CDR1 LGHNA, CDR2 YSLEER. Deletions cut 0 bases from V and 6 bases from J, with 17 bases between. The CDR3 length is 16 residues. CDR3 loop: CASSQDADWATAEAFF. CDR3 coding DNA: TGCGCCAGCAGCCAAGACGCCGACTGGGCGACGGCTGAAGCTTTCTTT.

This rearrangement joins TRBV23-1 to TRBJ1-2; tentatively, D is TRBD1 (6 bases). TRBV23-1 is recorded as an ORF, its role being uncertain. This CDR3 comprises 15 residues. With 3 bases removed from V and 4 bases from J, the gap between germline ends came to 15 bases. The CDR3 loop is CASSHEGGNSYGYTF. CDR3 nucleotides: TGCGCCAGCAGTCACGAGGGGGGGAATAGCTATGGCTACACCTTC.

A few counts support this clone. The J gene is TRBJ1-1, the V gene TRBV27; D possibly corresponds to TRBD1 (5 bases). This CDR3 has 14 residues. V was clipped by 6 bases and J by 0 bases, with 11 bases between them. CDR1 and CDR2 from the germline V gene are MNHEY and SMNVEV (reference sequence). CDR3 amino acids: CASSPGRVNTEAFF. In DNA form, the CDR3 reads TGTGCCAGCAGCCCGGGACGGGTGAACACTGAAGCTTTCTTT.

The CDR3 DNA is TGTGCCAGCAGTTACTCCCGGACAGGGTATGAAAAACTGTTTTTT. Translation: CASSYSRTGYEKLFF. J is TRBJ1-4 and V is TRBV6-5, with TRBD1 matching over 8 bases. The CDR3 sequence is 15 residues long. Trimming removed 0 bases from V and 6 bases from J; junction bases left unmatched: 3. CDR1 and CDR2 from the germline V gene are MNHEY and SVGAGI.

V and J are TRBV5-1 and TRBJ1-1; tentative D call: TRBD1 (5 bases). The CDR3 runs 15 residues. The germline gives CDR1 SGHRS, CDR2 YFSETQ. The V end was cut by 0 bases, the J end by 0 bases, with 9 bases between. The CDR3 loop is CASSLVTGMNTEAFF. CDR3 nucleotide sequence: TGCGCCAGCAGCTTGGTCACAGGAATGAACACTGAAGCTTTCTTT. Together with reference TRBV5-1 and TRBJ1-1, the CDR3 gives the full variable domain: KAGVTQTPRYLIKTRGQQVTLSCSPISGHRSVSWYQQTPGQGLQFLFEYFSETQRNKGNFPGRFSGRQFSNSRSEMNVSTLELGDSALYLCASSLVTGMNTEAFFGQGTRLTVV.

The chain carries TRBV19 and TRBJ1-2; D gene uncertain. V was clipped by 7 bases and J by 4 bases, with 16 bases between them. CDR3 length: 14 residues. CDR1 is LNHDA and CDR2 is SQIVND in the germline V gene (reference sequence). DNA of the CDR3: TGTGCCAGTAATGAACAAGGATCCCTCTATGGCTACACCTTC. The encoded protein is CASNEQGSLYGYTF.

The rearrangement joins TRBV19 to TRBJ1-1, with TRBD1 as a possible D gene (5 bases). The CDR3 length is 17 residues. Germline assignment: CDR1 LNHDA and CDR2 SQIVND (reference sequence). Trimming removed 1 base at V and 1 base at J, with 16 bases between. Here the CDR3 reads CASSIGPGLGGNTEAFF. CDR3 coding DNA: TGTGCCAGTAGTATAGGCCCGGGGCTCGGGGGGAACACTGAAGCTTTCTTT.

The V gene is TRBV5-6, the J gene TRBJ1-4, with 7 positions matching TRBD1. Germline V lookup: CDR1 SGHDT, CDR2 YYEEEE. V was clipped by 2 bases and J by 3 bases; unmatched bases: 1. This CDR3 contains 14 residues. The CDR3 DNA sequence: TGTGCCAGCAGCTTTACAGGGGCTAATGAAAAACTGTTTTTT. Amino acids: CASSFTGANEKLFF.

The chain's CDR3 is CASSVIAVGNNEQFF. The CDR3 DNA follows: TGTGCCAGCAGTGTAATAGCGGTAGGGAACAATGAGCAGTTCTTC. The genes are TRBV9 and TRBJ2-1, with a possible D match to TRBD2 (6 bases). Trimming shortened V by 5 bases and J by 5 bases, and 17 bases separated the two germline ends. There are 15 residues in the CDR3. Germline V lookup: CDR1 SGDLS, CDR2 YYNGEE.

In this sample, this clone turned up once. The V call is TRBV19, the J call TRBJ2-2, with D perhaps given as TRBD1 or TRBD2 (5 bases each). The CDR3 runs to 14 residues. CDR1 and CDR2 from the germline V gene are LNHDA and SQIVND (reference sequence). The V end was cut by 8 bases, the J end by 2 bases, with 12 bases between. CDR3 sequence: CASQPGPNTGELFF. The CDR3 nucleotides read TGTGCCAGTCAGCCGGGACCAAACACCGGGGAGCTGTTTTTT.

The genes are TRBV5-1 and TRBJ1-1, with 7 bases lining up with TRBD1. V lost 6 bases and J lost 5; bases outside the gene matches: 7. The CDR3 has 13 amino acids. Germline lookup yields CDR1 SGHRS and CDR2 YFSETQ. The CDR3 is CASMVTGATEAFF. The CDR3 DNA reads TGCGCCAGCATGGTCACAGGGGCTACTGAAGCTTTCTTT.

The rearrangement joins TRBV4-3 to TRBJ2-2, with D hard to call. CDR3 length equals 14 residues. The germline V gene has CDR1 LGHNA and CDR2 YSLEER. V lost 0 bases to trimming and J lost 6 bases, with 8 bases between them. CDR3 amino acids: CASSQEQFPGELFF. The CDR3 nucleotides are TGCGCCAGCAGCCAAGAACAGTTCCCCGGGGAGCTGTTTTTT.